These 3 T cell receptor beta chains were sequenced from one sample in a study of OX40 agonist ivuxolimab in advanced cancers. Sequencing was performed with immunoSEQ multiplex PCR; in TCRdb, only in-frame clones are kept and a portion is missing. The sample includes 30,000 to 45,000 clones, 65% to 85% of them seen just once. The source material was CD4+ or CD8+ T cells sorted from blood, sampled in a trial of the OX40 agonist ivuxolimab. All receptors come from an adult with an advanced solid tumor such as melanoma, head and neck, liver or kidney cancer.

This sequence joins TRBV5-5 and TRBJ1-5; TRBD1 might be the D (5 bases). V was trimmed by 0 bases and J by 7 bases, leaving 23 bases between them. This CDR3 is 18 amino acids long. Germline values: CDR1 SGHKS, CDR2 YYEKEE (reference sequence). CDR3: CASSLALAQASLSQPQHF. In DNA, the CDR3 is TGTGCCAGCAGCTTGGCCCTGGCACAGGCATCGTTAAGCCAGCCCCAGCATTTT.

This chain's CDR3 is CASGSPPGVLNTEAFF. The CDR3 DNA sequence: TGTGCTAGTGGTTCCCCCCCCGGAGTACTGAACACTGAAGCTTTCTTT. The chain carries TRBV12-5 and TRBJ1-1; D not certain. Germline V CDR1 and CDR2: LGHNT, FRNRAP. There are 16 residues in the CDR3. The V and J ends lost 4 bases and 0 bases respectively, with 15 bases between them. The entire variable domain, with the rest obtained from reference TRBV12-5 and TRBJ1-1, is as follows: DARVTQTPRHKVTEMGQEVTMRCQPILGHNTVFWYRQTMMQGLELLAYFRNRAPLDDSGMPKDRFSAEMPDATLATLKIQPSEPRDSAVYFCASGSPPGVLNTEAFFGQGTRLTVV.

CDR3 region: CASSYSHGHLSYEQYF. Written as DNA, the CDR3 is TGTGCCAGCAGTTACTCGCACGGACACCTCTCCTACGAGCAGTACTTC. The chain employs TRBV6-5 and TRBJ2-7; D is perhaps TRBD1 (5 bases). V gave up 0 bases and J gave up 0 bases, with 12 bases separating them. Germline lookup yields CDR1 MNHEY and CDR2 SVGAGI. This CDR3 spans 16 amino acids.